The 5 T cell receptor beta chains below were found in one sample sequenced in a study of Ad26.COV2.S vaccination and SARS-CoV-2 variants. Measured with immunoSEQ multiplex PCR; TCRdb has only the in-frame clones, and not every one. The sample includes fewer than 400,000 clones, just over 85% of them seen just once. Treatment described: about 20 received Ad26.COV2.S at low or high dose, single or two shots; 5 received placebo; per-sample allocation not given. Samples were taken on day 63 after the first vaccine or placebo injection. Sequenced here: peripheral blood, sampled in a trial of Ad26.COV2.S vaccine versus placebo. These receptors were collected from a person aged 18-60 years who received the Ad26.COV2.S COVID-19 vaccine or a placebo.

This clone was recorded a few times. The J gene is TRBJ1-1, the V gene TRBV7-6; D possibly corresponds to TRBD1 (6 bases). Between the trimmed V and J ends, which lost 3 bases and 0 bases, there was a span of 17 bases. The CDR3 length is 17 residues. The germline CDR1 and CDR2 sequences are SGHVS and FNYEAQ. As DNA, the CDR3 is TGTGCCAGCAGCTTCATAACGGGACAAAAGATGAACACTGAAGCTTTCTTT. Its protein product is CASSFITGQKMNTEAFF.

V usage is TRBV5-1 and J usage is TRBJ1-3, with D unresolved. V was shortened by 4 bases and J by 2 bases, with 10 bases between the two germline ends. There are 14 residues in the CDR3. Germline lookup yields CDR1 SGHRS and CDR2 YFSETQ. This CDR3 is CASSGGEPGNTIYF. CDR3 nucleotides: TGCGCCAGCAGCGGAGGCGAGCCTGGAAACACCATATATTTT.

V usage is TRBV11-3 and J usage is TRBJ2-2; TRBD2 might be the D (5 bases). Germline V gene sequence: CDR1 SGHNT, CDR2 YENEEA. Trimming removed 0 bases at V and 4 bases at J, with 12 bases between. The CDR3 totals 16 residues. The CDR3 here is CASSLESGRGTGELFF. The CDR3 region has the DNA TGTGCCAGCAGCTTAGAAAGCGGACGGGGCACCGGGGAGCTGTTTTTT.

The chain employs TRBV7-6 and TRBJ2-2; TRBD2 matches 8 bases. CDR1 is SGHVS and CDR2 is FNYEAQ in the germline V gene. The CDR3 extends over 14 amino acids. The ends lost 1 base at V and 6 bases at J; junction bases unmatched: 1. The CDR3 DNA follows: TGTGCCAGCAGCTTAGGAGCGGGGGCCGGGGAGCTGTTTTTT. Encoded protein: CASSLGAGAGELFF.

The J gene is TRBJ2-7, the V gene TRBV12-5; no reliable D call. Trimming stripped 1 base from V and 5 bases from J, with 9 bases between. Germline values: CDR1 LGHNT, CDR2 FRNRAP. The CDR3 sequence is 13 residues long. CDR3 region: CASGLASFHEQYF. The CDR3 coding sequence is TGTGCTAGTGGTTTGGCGTCCTTCCACGAGCAGTACTTC.